A selection of T cell receptor beta chains follows, all from one sample in a study of OX40 agonist ivuxolimab in advanced cancers. Assay: immunoSEQ multiplex PCR; the TCRdb copy retains only in-frame clones and omits some. Of around 63,000 clones listed, roughly 91% are singletons. The sequencing used CD4+ or CD8+ T cells sorted from blood, collected in a trial of the OX40 agonist ivuxolimab. The receptor source for this set is an adult with an advanced solid tumor such as melanoma, head and neck, liver or kidney cancer. Both conserved end residues are part of each CDR3. The D gene is left open where the match is weak. The size entry is marked missing in some rows and otherwise reads once, few, many or a size class.

>-|TRBV4-1|TRBJ2-3|-
TGCGCCAGCAGCCAAGATCGTTCTGGGCCAGATACGCAGTATTTT
CASSQDRSGPDTQYF
>TRBD1|TRBV9|TRBJ1-4|-
TGTGCCAGCAGCGTAGCCGAGACAGGGGATGAAAAACTGTTTTTT
CASSVAETGDEKLFF
>TRBD1|TRBV29-1|TRBJ1-2|-
TGCAGCGTTGAAGAGGGGACAGGAATTGGCTACACCTTC
CSVEEGTGIGYTF
>-|TRBV28|TRBJ1-3|-
TGTGCCAGCAGCTCTTCGGGTGGTGGAAACACCATATATTTT
CASSSSGGGNTIYF
>-|TRBV2|TRBJ2-7|-
TGTGCCAGCACAGACAACTACCACGAGCAGTACTTC
CASTDNYHEQYF
>TRBD2|TRBV4-1|TRBJ2-2|once
TGCGCCAGCAGCCAAGATTTACGGATAGCGGGAAATACCGGGGAGCTGTTTTTT
CASSQDLRIAGNTGELFF
>TRBD1|TRBV23-1|TRBJ2-7|-
TGCGCCAGCAGTTTGGTGGACAGGGTCCACCCGAGCTCCTACGAGCAGTACTTC
CASSLVDRVHPSSYEQYF
>TRBD2|TRBV27|TRBJ2-1|-
TGTGCCAGCAGCCATAGGACTAGCGCTTACAATGAGCAGTTCTTC
CASSHRTSAYNEQFF
>TRBD2|TRBV9|TRBJ2-5|-
TGTGCCAGCAGCGTAGGGCAAGCGGGAGTTGCAGAGACCCAGTACTTC
CASSVGQAGVAETQYF
>TRBD1|TRBV7-7|TRBJ2-5|-
TGTGCTAGCAGCTTTACGACAGGGCAACAAGAGACCCAGTACTTC
CASSFTTGQQETQYF
>-|TRBV4-2|TRBJ2-1|-
TGTGCCAGCAGCCAAGATCAAGGGGAGGTAGACAATGAGCAGTTCTTC
CASSQDQGEVDNEQFF
>TRBD2|TRBV30|TRBJ2-5|few
TGTGCCTGGAGTGTTCAGGGACTACTCCAAGAGACCCAGTACTTC
CAWSVQGLLQETQYF
>TRBD2|TRBV27|TRBJ2-1|-
TGTGCCAGCAGTTTAGGGACTAGCGGAGTAAATGAGCAGTTCTTC
CASSLGTSGVNEQFF
>-|TRBV28|TRBJ2-3|-
TGTGCCAGCAGTTTAACCGAAGTTAGCACAGATACGCAGTATTTT
CASSLTEVSTDTQYF
>-|TRBV19|TRBJ2-1|-
TGTGCCAGTAGTGAGGGCCATGAGCAGTTCTTC
CASSEGHEQFF
>-|TRBV5-1|TRBJ2-7|once
TGCGCCAGCAGCTTGACCGCTTCCTACGAGCAGTACTTC
CASSLTASYEQYF
>TRBD1|TRBV7-9|TRBJ2-2|-
TGTGCCAGCAGCGGGACAGGGAGGCCCGGGGAGCTGTTTTTT
CASSGTGRPGELFF
>-|TRBV28|TRBJ2-1|-
TGTGCCAGCGGTCAGAATGGGGGCGCGGAGAATGAGCAGTTCTTC
CASGQNGGAENEQFF
>-|TRBV28|TRBJ2-2|-
TGTGCCAGCAGTCCTGGAACCGGGGAGCTGTTTTTT
CASSPGTGELFF
>TRBD2|TRBV27|TRBJ2-3|-
TGTGCCAGCAGTTTTTTTTCCCCCTCGACTAGCGGGAGTATTACAGATACGCAGTATTTT
CASSFFSPSTSGSITDTQYF
>-|TRBV6-4|TRBJ2-5|-
TGTGCCAGCTGCCCCGGGGAGACCCAGTACTTC
CASCPGETQYF
>-|TRBV6-6|TRBJ1-5|-
TGTGCCAGCAGCATACAAGTGAATCAGCCCCAGCATTTT
CASSIQVNQPQHF
>-|TRBV7-9|TRBJ2-5|-
TGTGCCAGCAGCTTATCGTATCAAGAGACCCAGTACTTC
CASSLSYQETQYF
>-|TRBV27|TRBJ2-1|-
TGTGCCAGCAGTTTAACTAGCCCCTTCGACGAGCAGTTCTTC
CASSLTSPFDEQFF
>-|TRBV28|TRBJ2-7|-
TGTGCCAGCAGTGAGACCGGGGGCGGCTCCTACGAGCAGTACTTC
CASSETGGGSYEQYF
>-|TRBV27|TRBJ2-7|-
TGTGCCAGCAGTTTAGGGGGATCCTACGAGCAGTACTTC
CASSLGGSYEQYF
>-|TRBV7-2|TRBJ2-5|-
TGTGCCAGCACCCAAGGGCGGGCGTACCAAGAGACCCAGTACTTC
CASTQGRAYQETQYF
>TRBD2|TRBV4-1|TRBJ2-1|-
TGCGCCAGCAGCGTGACACTAGCGGCCTCCTACAATGAGCAGTTCTTC
CASSVTLAASYNEQFF
>TRBD1|TRBV19|TRBJ2-2|-
TGTGCCAGTAGTGCCCGGGACAGGGCCACCGGGGAGCTGTTTTTT
CASSARDRATGELFF
>-|TRBV10-2|TRBJ2-7|-
TGCGCCAGCAGTGTGACAGGCGTATACGAGCAGTACTTC
CASSVTGVYEQYF
>TRBD2|TRBV9|TRBJ2-1|-
TGTGCCAGCAGCGTGAGCGGGAGTCGGTACAATGAGCAGTTCTTC
CASSVSGSRYNEQFF
>-|TRBV28|TRBJ1-5|few
TGTGCCAGCAGTTTACCCAGCTGGCCCCAGCATTTT
CASSLPSWPQHF
>-|TRBV27|TRBJ1-4|-
TGTGCCAGCAGTTGGACGGGAACTAATGAAAAACTGTTTTTT
CASSWTGTNEKLFF
>TRBD1|TRBV5-1|TRBJ2-7|-
TGCGCCAGCAGCTGGTCCGGGACAGGGACGTACGAGCAGTACTTC
CASSWSGTGTYEQYF
>-|TRBV2|TRBJ2-7|-
TGTGCCAACGGACTGGGGCATGGAGACGAGCAGTACTTC
CANGLGHGDEQYF
>-|TRBV23-1|TRBJ2-7|-
TGCGCCAGCAGTCAATTCGGCATCCATCCTTCCTACGAGCAGTACTTC
CASSQFGIHPSYEQYF
>TRBD2|TRBV19|TRBJ2-1|-
TGTGCCAGTAGTGCCCCTAGCGGGAGGTCCTACAATGAGCAGTTCTTC
CASSAPSGRSYNEQFF